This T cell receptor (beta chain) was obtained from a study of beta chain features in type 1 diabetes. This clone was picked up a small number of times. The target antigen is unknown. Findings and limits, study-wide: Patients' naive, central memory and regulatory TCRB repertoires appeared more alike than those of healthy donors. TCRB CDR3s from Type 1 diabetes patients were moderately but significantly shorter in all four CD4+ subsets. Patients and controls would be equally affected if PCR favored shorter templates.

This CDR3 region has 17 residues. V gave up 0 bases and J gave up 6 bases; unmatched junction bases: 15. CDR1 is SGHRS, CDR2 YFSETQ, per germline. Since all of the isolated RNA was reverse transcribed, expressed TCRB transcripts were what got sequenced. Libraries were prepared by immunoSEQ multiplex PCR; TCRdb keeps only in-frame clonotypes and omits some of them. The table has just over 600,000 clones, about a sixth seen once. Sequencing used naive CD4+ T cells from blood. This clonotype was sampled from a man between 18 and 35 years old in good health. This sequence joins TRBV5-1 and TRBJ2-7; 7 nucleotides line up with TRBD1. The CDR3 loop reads CASSLASYRDRIVEQYF. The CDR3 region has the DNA TGCGCCAGCAGCTTGGCCTCTTACCGGGACAGAATTGTCGAGCAGTACTTC.